This T cell receptor (beta chain) was sequenced for a study of response to subunit inactivated influenza vaccine. Overall study findings and caveats: That few new T cells are recruited by each seasonal influenza vaccination was the authors' suggestion.

On this clonotype itself: Antigen unknown. One end of the junction fails to match germline, which may point to a read error.

MiXCR, applied by TCRdb to the RT-PCR reads, yields one record per CDR3 protein. The sample has 600,000 to 850,000 distinct CDR3 sequences, less than 15% seen once. The CDR3 loop spans 15 amino acids. The sample consisted of PBMCs from blood, taken around 14 days before vaccination. The V call is TRBV12-3 or TRBV12-4, the J call TRBJ2-5, with a tentative D call TRBD1 (6 bases). The clonotype was recovered from a middle-aged man who received an inactivated influenza vaccine. CDR3 bases: TGTGCCAGCAGTCGTGGTGGGGGCCCGGGCGAGACCCAGCACTTC. Translating it yields CASSRGGGPGETQHF.